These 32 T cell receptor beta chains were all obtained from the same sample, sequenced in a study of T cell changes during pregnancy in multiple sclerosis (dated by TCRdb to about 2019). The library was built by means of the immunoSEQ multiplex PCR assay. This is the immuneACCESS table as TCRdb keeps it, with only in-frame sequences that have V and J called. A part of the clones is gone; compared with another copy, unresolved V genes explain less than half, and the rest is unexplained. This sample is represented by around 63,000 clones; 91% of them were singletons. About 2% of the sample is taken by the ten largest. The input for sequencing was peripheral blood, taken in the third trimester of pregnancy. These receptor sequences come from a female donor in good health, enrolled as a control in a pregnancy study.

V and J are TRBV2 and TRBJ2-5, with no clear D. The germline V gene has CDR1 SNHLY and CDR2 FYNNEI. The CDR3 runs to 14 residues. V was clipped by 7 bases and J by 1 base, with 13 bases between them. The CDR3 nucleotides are TGTGCCAGCATTCCCACCCCGGGCCAAGAGACCCAGTACTTC. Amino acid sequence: CASIPTPGQETQYF.

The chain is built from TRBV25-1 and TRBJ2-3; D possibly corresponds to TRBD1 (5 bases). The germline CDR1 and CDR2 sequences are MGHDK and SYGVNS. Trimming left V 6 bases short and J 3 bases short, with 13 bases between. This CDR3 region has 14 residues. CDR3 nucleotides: TGTGCCAGCAGCAAACAGGCGTTAACAGATACGCAGTATTTT. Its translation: CASSKQALTDTQYF.

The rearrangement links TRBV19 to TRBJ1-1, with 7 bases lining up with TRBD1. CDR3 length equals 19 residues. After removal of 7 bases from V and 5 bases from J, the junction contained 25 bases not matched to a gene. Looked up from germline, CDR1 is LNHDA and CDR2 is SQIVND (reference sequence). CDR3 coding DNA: TGTGCCAGTACCTTCCGAGCCCCGGGACAGCGTGGGGTAAGGACTGAAGCTTTCTTT. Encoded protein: CASTFRAPGQRGVRTEAFF.

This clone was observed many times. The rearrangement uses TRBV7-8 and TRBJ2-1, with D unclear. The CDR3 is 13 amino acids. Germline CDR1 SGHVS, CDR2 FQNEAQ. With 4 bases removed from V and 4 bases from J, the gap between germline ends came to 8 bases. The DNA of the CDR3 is TGTGCCAGCAGCTGGAGTATATACAATGAGCAGTTCTTC. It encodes CASSWSIYNEQFF.

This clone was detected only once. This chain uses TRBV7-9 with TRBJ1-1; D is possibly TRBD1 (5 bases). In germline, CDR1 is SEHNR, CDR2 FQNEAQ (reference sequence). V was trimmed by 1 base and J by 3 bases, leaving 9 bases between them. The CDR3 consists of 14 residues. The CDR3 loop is CASSLGRGYTEAFF. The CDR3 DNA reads TGTGCCAGCAGCTTAGGGCGGGGGTACACTGAAGCTTTCTTT.

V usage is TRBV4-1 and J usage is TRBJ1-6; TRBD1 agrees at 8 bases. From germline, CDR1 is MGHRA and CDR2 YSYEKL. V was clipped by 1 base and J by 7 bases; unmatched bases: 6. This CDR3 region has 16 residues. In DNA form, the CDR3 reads TGCGCCAGCAGCCAAGTTGAGGACAGGGTAAATTCACCCCTCCACTTT. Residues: CASSQVEDRVNSPLHF.

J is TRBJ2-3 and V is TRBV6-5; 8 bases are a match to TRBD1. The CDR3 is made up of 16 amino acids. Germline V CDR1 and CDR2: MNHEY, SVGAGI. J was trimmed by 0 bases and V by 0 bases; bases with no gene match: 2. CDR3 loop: CASSYSTGVSTDTQYF. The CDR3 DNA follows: TGTGCCAGCAGTTACTCGACAGGGGTCAGCACAGATACGCAGTATTTT.

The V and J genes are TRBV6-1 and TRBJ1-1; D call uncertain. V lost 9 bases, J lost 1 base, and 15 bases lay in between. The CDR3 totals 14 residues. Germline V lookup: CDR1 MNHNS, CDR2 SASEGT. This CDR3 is CASIRTGGNTEAFF. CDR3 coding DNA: TGTGCCAGTATCCGTACGGGAGGGAACACTGAAGCTTTCTTT.

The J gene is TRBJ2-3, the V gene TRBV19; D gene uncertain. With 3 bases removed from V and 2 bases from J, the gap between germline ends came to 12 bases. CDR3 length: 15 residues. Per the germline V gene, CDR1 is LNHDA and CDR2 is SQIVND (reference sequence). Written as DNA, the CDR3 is TGTGCCAGTAGTATTAACTACCCACCCACAGATACGCAGTATTTT. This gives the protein CASSINYPPTDTQYF.

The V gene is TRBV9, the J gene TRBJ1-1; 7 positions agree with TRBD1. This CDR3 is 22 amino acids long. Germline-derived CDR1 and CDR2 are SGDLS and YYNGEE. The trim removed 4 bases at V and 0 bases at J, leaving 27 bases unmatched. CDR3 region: CASSYTWDSNPTFDVMNTEAFF. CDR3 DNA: TGTGCCAGCAGCTACACCTGGGACAGCAACCCTACGTTCGACGTGATGAACACTGAAGCTTTCTTT.

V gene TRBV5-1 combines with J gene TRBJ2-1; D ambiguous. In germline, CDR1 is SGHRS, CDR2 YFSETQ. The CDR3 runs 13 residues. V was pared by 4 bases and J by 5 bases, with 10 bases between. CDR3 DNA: TGCGCCAGCAGCCTTGGGCCCGACAATGAGCAGTTCTTC. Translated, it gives CASSLGPDNEQFF. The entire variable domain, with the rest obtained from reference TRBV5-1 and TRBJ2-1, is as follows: KAGVTQTPRYLIKTRGQQVTLSCSPISGHRSVSWYQQTPGQGLQFLFEYFSETQRNKGNFPGRFSGRQFSNSRSEMNVSTLELGDSALYLCASSLGPDNEQFFGPGTRLTVL.

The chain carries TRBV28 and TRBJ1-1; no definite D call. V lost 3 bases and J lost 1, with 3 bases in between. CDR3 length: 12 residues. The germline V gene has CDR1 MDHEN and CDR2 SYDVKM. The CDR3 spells CASSLRNTEAFF. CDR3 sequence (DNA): TGTGCCAGCAGTTTGCGGAACACTGAAGCTTTCTTT.

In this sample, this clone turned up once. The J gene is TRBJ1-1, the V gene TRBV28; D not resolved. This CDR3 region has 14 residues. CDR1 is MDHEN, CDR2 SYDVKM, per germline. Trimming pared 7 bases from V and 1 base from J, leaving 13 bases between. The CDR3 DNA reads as TGTGCCAGCACCCCCTTTGGAGGGAACACTGAAGCTTTCTTT. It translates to CASTPFGGNTEAFF.

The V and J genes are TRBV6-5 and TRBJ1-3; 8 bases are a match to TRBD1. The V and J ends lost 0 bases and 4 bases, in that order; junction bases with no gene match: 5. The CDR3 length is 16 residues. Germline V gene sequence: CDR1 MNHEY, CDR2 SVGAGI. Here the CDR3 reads CASSYSRQGKGNTIYF. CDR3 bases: TGTGCCAGCAGTTACTCGAGACAGGGGAAGGGAAACACCATATATTTT.

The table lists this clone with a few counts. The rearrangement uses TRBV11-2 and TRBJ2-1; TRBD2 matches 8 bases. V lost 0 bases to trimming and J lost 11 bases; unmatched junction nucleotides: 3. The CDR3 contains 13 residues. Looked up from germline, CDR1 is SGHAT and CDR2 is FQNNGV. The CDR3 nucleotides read TGTGCCAGCAGCTTAGAAAATAGCGGGAAGCAGTTCTTC. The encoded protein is CASSLENSGKQFF.

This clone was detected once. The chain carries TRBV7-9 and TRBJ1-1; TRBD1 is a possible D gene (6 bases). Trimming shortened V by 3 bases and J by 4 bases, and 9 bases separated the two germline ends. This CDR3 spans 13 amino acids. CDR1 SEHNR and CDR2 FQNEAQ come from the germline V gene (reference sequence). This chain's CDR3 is CASSFTGSTEAFF. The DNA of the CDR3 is TGTGCCAGCAGCTTTACAGGGTCCACTGAAGCTTTCTTT. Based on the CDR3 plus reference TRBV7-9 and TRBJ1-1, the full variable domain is DTGVSQNPRHKITKRGQNVTFRCDPISEHNRLYWYRQTLGQGPEFLTYFQNEAQLEKSRLLSDRFSAERPKGSFSTLEIQRTEQGDSAMYLCASSFTGSTEAFFGQGTRLTVV.

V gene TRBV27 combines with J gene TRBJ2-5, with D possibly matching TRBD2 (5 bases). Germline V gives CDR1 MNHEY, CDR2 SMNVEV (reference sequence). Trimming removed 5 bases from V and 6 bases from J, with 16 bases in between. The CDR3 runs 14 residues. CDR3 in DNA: TGTGCCAGCAGTCCACCGGGGTGGGAAAAGACCCAGTACTTC. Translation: CASSPPGWEKTQYF.

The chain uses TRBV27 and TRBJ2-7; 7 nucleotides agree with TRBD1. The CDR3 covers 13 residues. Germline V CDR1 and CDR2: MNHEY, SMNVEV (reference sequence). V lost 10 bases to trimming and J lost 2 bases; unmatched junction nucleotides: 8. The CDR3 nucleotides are TGTGCCACCCTGGGACAGCGGCCCTACGAGCAGTACTTC. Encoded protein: CATLGQRPYEQYF.

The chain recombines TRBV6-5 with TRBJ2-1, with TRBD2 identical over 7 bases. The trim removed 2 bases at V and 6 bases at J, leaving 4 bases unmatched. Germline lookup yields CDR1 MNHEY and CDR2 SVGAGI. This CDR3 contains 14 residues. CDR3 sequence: CASSYGEGVNEQFF. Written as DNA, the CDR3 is TGTGCCAGCAGTTACGGGGAGGGAGTCAATGAGCAGTTCTTC.

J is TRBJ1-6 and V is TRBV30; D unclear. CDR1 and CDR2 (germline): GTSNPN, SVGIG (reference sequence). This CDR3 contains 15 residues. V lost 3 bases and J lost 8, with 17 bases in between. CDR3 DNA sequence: TGTGCCTGGAGCCCGATTGGAGCGGAGGATTCACCCCTCCACTTT. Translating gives CAWSPIGAEDSPLHF.

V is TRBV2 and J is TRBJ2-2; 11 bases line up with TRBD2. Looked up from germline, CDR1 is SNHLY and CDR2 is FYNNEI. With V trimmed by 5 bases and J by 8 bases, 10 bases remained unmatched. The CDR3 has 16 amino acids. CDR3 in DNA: TGTGCCAGCAGTTCCCGCGGTAGCGGGGGGGCGGGGGAGCTGTTTTTT. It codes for CASSSRGSGGAGELFF.

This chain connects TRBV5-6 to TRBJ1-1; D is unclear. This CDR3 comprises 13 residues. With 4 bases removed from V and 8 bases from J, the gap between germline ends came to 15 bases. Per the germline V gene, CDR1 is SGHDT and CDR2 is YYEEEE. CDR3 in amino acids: CASSPPPFLEAFF. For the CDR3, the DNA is TGTGCCAGCAGCCCCCCTCCTTTCCTAGAAGCTTTCTTT.

CDR3 sequence: CASSPGFDTQYF. Here the CDR3 DNA reads TGTGCCAGCAGCCCCGGGTTTGATACGCAGTATTTT. The chain employs TRBV7-2 and TRBJ2-3; D gene uncertain. Germline V gene sequence: CDR1 SGHTA, CDR2 FQGNSA. With 5 bases removed from V and 6 bases from J, the gap between germline ends came to 9 bases. This CDR3 has 12 amino acids.

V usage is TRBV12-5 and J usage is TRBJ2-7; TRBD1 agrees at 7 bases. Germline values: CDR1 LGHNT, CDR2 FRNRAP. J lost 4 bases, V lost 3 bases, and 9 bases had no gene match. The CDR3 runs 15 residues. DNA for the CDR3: TGTGCTAGTGGTTTACAAGTTGCAGGGGGATACGAGCAGTACTTC. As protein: CASGLQVAGGYEQYF.

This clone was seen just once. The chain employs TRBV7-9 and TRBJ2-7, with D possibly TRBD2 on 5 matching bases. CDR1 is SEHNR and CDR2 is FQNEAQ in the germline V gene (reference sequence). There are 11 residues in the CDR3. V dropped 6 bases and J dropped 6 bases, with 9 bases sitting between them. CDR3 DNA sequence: TGTGCCAGCAGTTTCGAGGGCGAGCAGTACTTC. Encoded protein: CASSFEGEQYF.

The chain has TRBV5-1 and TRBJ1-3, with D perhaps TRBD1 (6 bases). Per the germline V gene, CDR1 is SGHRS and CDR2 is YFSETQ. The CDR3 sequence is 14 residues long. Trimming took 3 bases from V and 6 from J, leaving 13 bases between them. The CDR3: CASSSTGRLNTIYF. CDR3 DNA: TGCGCCAGCAGCTCCACAGGGAGACTAAACACCATATATTTT.

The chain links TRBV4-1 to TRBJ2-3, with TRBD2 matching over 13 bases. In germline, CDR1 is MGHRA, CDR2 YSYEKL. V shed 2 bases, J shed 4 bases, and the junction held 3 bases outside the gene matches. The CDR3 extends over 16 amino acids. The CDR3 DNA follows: TGCGCCAGCAGCCAACGACTAGCGGGGGGATCAGATACGCAGTATTTT. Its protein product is CASSQRLAGGSDTQYF.

The CDR3 protein is CASSPVTNEQFF. The CDR3, as DNA: TGTGCCAGCAGCCCGGTTACCAATGAGCAGTTCTTC. The chain carries TRBV5-4 and TRBJ2-1; D ambiguous. CDR3 length: 12 residues. The germline V and J ends were trimmed by 4 bases and 6 bases, with 8 bases remaining between them. CDR1 and CDR2 (germline): SGHNT, YYREEE (reference sequence).

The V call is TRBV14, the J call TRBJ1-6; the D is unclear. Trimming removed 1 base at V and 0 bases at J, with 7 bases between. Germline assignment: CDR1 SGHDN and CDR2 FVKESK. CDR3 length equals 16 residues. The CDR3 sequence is CASSQGLVSYNSPLHF. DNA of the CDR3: TGTGCCAGCAGCCAAGGACTCGTCTCCTATAATTCACCCCTCCACTTT.

CDR3 region: CASRAGDLGNTEAFF. The CDR3 DNA sequence: TGTGCCAGTAGGGCAGGGGATTTAGGGAACACTGAAGCTTTCTTT. The J gene is TRBJ1-1, the V gene TRBV19, with D possibly TRBD1 on 6 matching bases. This CDR3 is built from 15 residues. Germline values: CDR1 LNHDA, CDR2 SQIVND (reference sequence). V was shortened by 6 bases and J by 1 base, with 15 bases between the two germline ends.

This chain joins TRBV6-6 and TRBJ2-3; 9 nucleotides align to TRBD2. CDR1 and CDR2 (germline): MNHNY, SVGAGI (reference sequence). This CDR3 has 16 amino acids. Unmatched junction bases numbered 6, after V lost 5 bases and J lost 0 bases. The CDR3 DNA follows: TGTGCCAGCAGTGGTAGCGGGAGTACTAGCACAGATACGCAGTATTTT. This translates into CASSGSGSTSTDTQYF.

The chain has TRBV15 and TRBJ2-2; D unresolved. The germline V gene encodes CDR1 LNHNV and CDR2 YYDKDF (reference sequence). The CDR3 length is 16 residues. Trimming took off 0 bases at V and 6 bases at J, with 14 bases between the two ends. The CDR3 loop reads CATSRDKASYSGELFF. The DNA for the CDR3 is TGTGCCACCAGCAGAGATAAAGCTAGTTATTCCGGGGAGCTGTTTTTT.